This T cell receptor (beta chain) was recovered during a study of CD8+CD57+ T cells in acquired aplastic anemia. The CDR3 is 17 amino acids. From germline, CDR1 is MNHEY and CDR2 SVGAGI. Both TCR beta VDJ combination and CDR3 sequence profiling were carried out. Genomic DNA was the template for this profiling. MiXCR, applied by TCRdb to the reads, yields one record per CDR3 protein. This sample has fewer than 200,000 distinct CDR3 sequences, with more than 45% found just once. All patients picked for sequencing had shown, by flow cytometry, an expansion of CD8+CD57+ cells. Concerning this clonotype itself: Being one base from a much bigger clone, this may be a read error.

This receptor was identified in a human donor with aplastic anemia. The sample was sorted CD4+, CD8+, or CD8+CD57+ T cells (not recorded which) from PBMCs. The chain joins TRBV6-5 to TRBJ2-7; 9 positions match TRBD1. In DNA, the CDR3 is TGTGCCTGCAGTTACGCCCTCGGGGGGACAGGGTCCTACGAGCAGTACTTC. Residues: CACSYALGGTGSYEQYF.